The sequence of this T cell receptor beta chain was determined in a study of blood T cells in healthy people across ages. A second PCR, run for about 7 to 11 cycles, used a sample-barcoded 5' primer plus a J-beta primer mix. TCRdb re-called the 5' RACE reads with MiXCR, one entry per CDR3 protein. The data show hundreds of thousands of distinct CDR3 sequences, with roughly 40% seen just once and approximately 13% held by the top ten. V dropped 7 bases and J dropped 2; count of bases not matched to a gene: 15. CDR1 is MNHEY and CDR2 is SVGAGI in the germline V gene. CDR3 size: 17 residues. The TCR originated in a man aged 18 to 29 in good health. J is TRBJ2-3 and V is TRBV6-5; 7 nucleotides agree with TRBD2. Sequenced material: blood. CDR3 protein: CASTWGFGGRDTDTQYF. The CDR3 DNA reads TGTGCCAGCACTTGGGGTTTTGGAGGGAGGGACACAGATACGCAGTATTTT.